A single sample gave rise to the 32 T cell receptor beta chains below, sequenced in a study of blood T cell repertoires in COVID-19. Sequenced by immunoSEQ multiplex PCR; TCRdb stores in-frame clones only, minus some. The sample holds 150,000 or so clones, around 82% seen once. The sequencing sample was made of peripheral blood. Every receptor here comes from a man in his fifties or sixties with active or convalescent COVID-19.

The rearrangement joins TRBV7-7 to TRBJ2-1; TRBD1 agrees at 8 bases. The V segment lost 6 bases and the J segment 9 bases; nucleotides outside the gene matches: 4. The CDR3 loop spans 12 amino acids. CDR1 SSHAT and CDR2 FNYEAQ come from the germline V gene (reference sequence). The CDR3 coding sequence is TGTGCCAGCAGTCATGGACAGGGTGAGCAGTTCTTC. It specifies CASSHGQGEQFF.

The genes are TRBV2 and TRBJ1-5, with TRBD1 matching over 10 bases. Germline V CDR1 and CDR2: SNHLY, FYNNEI. The CDR3 consists of 13 residues. With 4 bases clipped from V and 7 bases from J, the junction kept 1 base outside the gene matches. CDR3 sequence (DNA): TGTGCCAGCAGTGGGGACAGGGGACAGCCCCAGCATTTT. This codes for CASSGDRGQPQHF.

This clone showed up just a few times. The chain links TRBV19 to TRBJ2-2; a possible D gene is TRBD2 (6 bases). This CDR3 comprises 16 residues. V was cut by 5 bases and J by 0 bases, with 13 bases left in between. CDR1 is LNHDA and CDR2 is SQIVND in the germline V gene (reference sequence). CDR3 sequence reads: CASSLLGTSNTGELFF. Here the CDR3 DNA reads TGTGCCAGTAGTCTTCTCGGGACTTCGAACACCGGGGAGCTGTTTTTT.

This clone was observed a few times. The chain links TRBV7-2 to TRBJ2-3; the match to TRBD2 covers 14 bases. The junction had 12 bases not matched to a gene; V was cut back by 4 bases and J by 6 bases. This CDR3 is 18 amino acids long. The germline V gene has CDR1 SGHTA and CDR2 FQGNSA. CDR3 in DNA: TGTGCCAGCAGCTCCGACGTGGGACTAGCGGGAGATCGGGATACGCAGTATTTT. As protein: CASSSDVGLAGDRDTQYF.

The chain couples TRBV6-5 to TRBJ2-2, with 7 bases matching TRBD1. Per the germline V gene, CDR1 is MNHEY and CDR2 is SVGAGI. With 6 bases clipped from V and 9 bases from J, the junction kept 13 bases outside the gene matches. The CDR3 contains 15 residues. CDR3 residues: CASSLGQVPSRELFF. DNA for the CDR3: TGTGCCAGCAGCCTTGGACAGGTCCCCTCGAGGGAGCTGTTTTTT.

V is TRBV24-1 and J is TRBJ2-1, with 8 bases that match TRBD2. Germline V gene lookup returns CDR1 KGHDR and CDR2 SFDVKD. The CDR3 covers 17 residues. V lost 2 bases, J lost 10 bases, and 15 bases stayed unmatched. CDR3: CATSDSGTGLVSGEQFF. CDR3 bases: TGTGCCACCAGTGATTCGGGTACGGGACTAGTGTCGGGGGAGCAGTTCTTC.

This clone came up once. The J gene is TRBJ1-2, the V gene TRBV7-9; no clear D gene. The V gene's germline CDR1 is SEHNR and CDR2 FQNEAQ (reference sequence). There are 13 residues in the CDR3. Trimming pared 2 bases from V and 14 bases from J, leaving 18 bases between. The CDR3 sequence is CASSLNLERPGTF. The CDR3 DNA sequence: TGTGCCAGCAGCTTAAATTTAGAGAGGCCGGGTACCTTC.

V and J are TRBV28 and TRBJ2-2; D is possibly TRBD1 (6 bases). V was trimmed by 6 bases and J by 4 bases, leaving 9 bases between them. The CDR3 has 13 amino acids. CDR1 is MDHEN, CDR2 SYDVKM, per germline. The chain's CDR3 is CASRRGITGELFF. CDR3 DNA: TGTGCCAGCAGGAGGGGGATCACCGGGGAGCTGTTTTTT.

This chain joins TRBV12-3 or TRBV12-4 and TRBJ2-1; D unclear. The CDR3 spans 13 residues. V gave up 1 base and J gave up 6 bases, with 7 bases separating them. The CDR3 DNA sequence: TGTGCCAGCAGTTTAGTCGCGGCCAATGAGCAGTTCTTC. Amino acid sequence: CASSLVAANEQFF.

The V and J genes are TRBV5-4 and TRBJ2-7; the D gene is possibly TRBD1 (6 bases). From germline, CDR1 is SGHNT and CDR2 YYREEE (reference sequence). The V and J ends lost 4 bases and 3 bases respectively, with 14 bases between them. This CDR3 has 14 residues. CDR3 amino acids: CASSHRDGNYEQYF. For the CDR3, the DNA is TGTGCCAGCAGCCACAGGGACGGGAACTACGAGCAGTACTTC.

The chain employs TRBV27 and TRBJ2-1; 7 positions match TRBD2. V lost 3 bases to trimming and J lost 14 bases; unmatched junction nucleotides: 7. CDR1 is MNHEY and CDR2 is SMNVEV in the germline V gene (reference sequence). This CDR3 comprises 12 residues. The CDR3 spells CASSFPGEGKFF. The DNA of the CDR3 is TGTGCCAGCAGTTTCCCCGGGGAGGGGAAGTTCTTC.

This rearrangement joins TRBV24-1 to TRBJ2-4; 8 bases agree with TRBD2. CDR1 is KGHDR and CDR2 is SFDVKD in the germline V gene. Losses at the gene ends were 5 bases for V and 3 bases for J; bases not matched to a gene: 5. The CDR3 contains 15 residues. CDR3 loop: CATSVTGGDKNIQYF. The CDR3 nucleotides are TGTGCCACCAGTGTTACGGGAGGGGACAAAAACATTCAGTACTTC.

The J gene is TRBJ2-3, the V gene TRBV11-2; 10 bases are shared with TRBD2. The CDR3 has 19 residues. CDR1 is SGHAT and CDR2 is FQNNGV in the germline V gene. Trimming at V came to 3 bases and at J to 2 bases, leaving 14 bases not matched to a gene. The CDR3 reads CASSLRGPSGRRITDTQYF. The CDR3 region has the DNA TGTGCCAGCAGCTTGAGGGGTCCTAGCGGGAGAAGGATCACAGATACGCAGTATTTT. Full variable domain (missing parts from reference TRBV11-2 and TRBJ2-3): EAGVAQSPRYKIIEKRQSVAFWCNPISGHATLYWYQQILGQGPKLLIQFQNNGVVDDSQLPKDRFSAERLKGVDSTLKIQPAKLEDSAVYLCASSLRGPSGRRITDTQYFGPGTRLTVL.

The chain couples TRBV3-1 (or the pseudogene TRBV3-2) to TRBJ1-3; no definite D call. CDR3 size: 15 residues. Germline CDR1 and CDR2: LGHDT and YNNKEL (reference sequence). The V end was cut by 4 bases, the J end by 7 bases, with 17 bases between. CDR3 nucleotides: TGTGCCAGCAGCCTCGAAGGAGGGCAACTGAACACCATATATTTT. Protein: CASSLEGGQLNTIYF.

The chain couples TRBV9 to TRBJ2-3, with TRBD2 matching over 7 bases. Germline assignment: CDR1 SGDLS and CDR2 YYNGEE. With V trimmed by 4 bases and J by 5 bases, 7 bases remained unmatched. This CDR3 is built from 14 residues. The CDR3 nucleotides are TGTGCCAGCAGCCCCTCTTGGACTAGAGATACGCAGTATTTT. It specifies CASSPSWTRDTQYF.

This chain joins TRBV19 and TRBJ1-3; 7 positions agree with TRBD1. The CDR3 is 13 residues long. After removal of 7 bases from V and 2 bases from J, the junction contained 2 bases not matched to a gene. Germline lookup yields CDR1 LNHDA and CDR2 SQIVND (reference sequence). The DNA of the CDR3 is TGTGCCAGTAAGCAGGGGGCTGGAAACACCATATATTTT. Its protein is CASKQGAGNTIYF.

V gene TRBV19 combines with J gene TRBJ2-1, with TRBD1 matching 10 bases. The CDR3 spans 16 residues. J lost 4 bases, V lost 3 bases, and 6 bases had no gene match. CDR1 and CDR2 from the germline V gene are LNHDA and SQIVND (reference sequence). DNA for the CDR3: TGTGCCAGTAGTATTTCGGGACAGGGGCCGTACAATGAGCAGTTCTTC. Its protein is CASSISGQGPYNEQFF.

This clone occurred a few times. The chain has TRBV15 and TRBJ1-2, with a possible D match to TRBD1 (5 bases). Trimming took 1 base from V and 6 from J, leaving 15 bases between them. The germline CDR1 and CDR2 sequences are LNHNV and YYDKDF (reference sequence). The CDR3 length is 15 residues. The CDR3 DNA is TGTGCCACCAGCAGAGGGGGCGCAGAAAAGGATGGCTACACCTTC. Protein: CATSRGGAEKDGYTF.

The J gene is TRBJ2-1, the V gene TRBV3-1 (or the pseudogene TRBV3-2), with TRBD2 identical over 13 bases. V lost 6 bases and J lost 3; bases outside the gene matches: 2. This CDR3 has 15 residues. Germline V CDR1 and CDR2: LGHDT, YNNKEL (reference sequence). CDR3 protein: CASRGLAGYYNEQFF. Here the CDR3 DNA reads TGTGCCAGCAGGGGACTAGCGGGATACTACAATGAGCAGTTCTTC.

CDR3 sequence: CASSLNSGSPYNEQFF. CDR3 sequence (DNA): TGCGCCAGCAGCTTGAATAGCGGGAGCCCCTACAATGAGCAGTTCTTC. The chain is built from TRBV5-1 and TRBJ2-1; 9 bases align to TRBD2. Trimming at V came to 1 base and at J to 2 bases, leaving 4 bases not matched to a gene. The CDR3 consists of 16 residues. Germline V gene sequence: CDR1 SGHRS, CDR2 YFSETQ.

The chain combines TRBV10-3 with TRBJ1-3; no firm D call. The CDR3 covers 15 residues. V shed 3 bases and J shed 0 bases, with 9 bases lying between them. Germline V gene data show CDR1 as ENHRY and CDR2 as SYGVKD. In nucleotides, the CDR3 is TGTGCCATCAGTGAAGGTCAGGACTCTGGAAACACCATATATTTT. Its protein is CAISEGQDSGNTIYF.

The gene calls are TRBV7-2 and TRBJ1-5; possibly TRBD1 for D (5 bases). Trimming took 5 bases from V and 6 from J, leaving 11 bases between them. The CDR3 loop spans 13 amino acids. CDR1 and CDR2 (germline): SGHTA, FQGNSA. The CDR3 coding sequence is TGTGCCAGCAGCCGACAGCCCGGTCAGCCCCAGCATTTT. It encodes CASSRQPGQPQHF.

The rearrangement joins TRBV5-1 to TRBJ1-2; 7 bases are a match to TRBD1. Trimming took 4 bases from V and 2 from J; bases not matched to a gene: 5. CDR3 length: 14 amino acids. The germline V gene encodes CDR1 SGHRS and CDR2 YFSETQ. Here the CDR3 DNA reads TGCGCCAGCAGCGGGTCAGGGGGAAACTATGGCTACACCTTC. Its protein is CASSGSGGNYGYTF.

The rearrangement joins TRBV7-9 to TRBJ2-1; 9 bases map to TRBD2. Trimming at V came to 3 bases and at J to 9 bases, leaving 15 bases not matched to a gene. Germline CDR1 is SEHNR and CDR2 is FQNEAQ (reference sequence). The CDR3 has 17 residues. Written as DNA, the CDR3 is TGTGCCAGCAGCTTGGGGTATCTAGCGGGAATTTTAGGTGAGCAGTTCTTC. It yields the protein CASSLGYLAGILGEQFF.

The chain uses TRBV4-2 and TRBJ2-1, with TRBD1 matching over 8 bases. Unmatched junction bases numbered 22, after V lost 3 bases and J lost 6 bases. The germline gives CDR1 LGHNA, CDR2 YNFKEQ. The CDR3 is 20 amino acids. The CDR3 sequence: CASSHWPPKDARTGINEQFF. CDR3 in DNA: TGTGCCAGCAGCCACTGGCCGCCTAAAGACGCCAGGACAGGGATCAATGAGCAGTTCTTC.

The chain uses TRBV4-3 and TRBJ2-3, with D unclear. Germline lookup yields CDR1 LGHNA and CDR2 YSLEER. The germline V and J ends were trimmed by 1 base and 7 bases, with 21 bases remaining between them. CDR3 length: 17 residues. CDR3 coding DNA: TGCGCCAGCAGCCAAGGGATCAGCGCGAGCCCTACGTATACGCAGTATTTT. Translation gives CASSQGISASPTYTQYF.

This chain links TRBV7-3 with TRBJ1-3; weak D call: TRBD1 (6 bases). Germline V gene lookup returns CDR1 SGHTA and CDR2 FQGTGA. The CDR3 extends over 13 amino acids. Trimming removed 4 bases from V and 4 bases from J, with 8 bases in between. This chain's CDR3 is CASSSGQGNTIYF. CDR3 DNA: TGTGCCAGCAGCTCCGGACAGGGAAACACCATATATTTT.

The chain carries TRBV15 and TRBJ1-2; D ambiguous. V gave up 0 bases and J gave up 3 bases, with 8 bases separating them. There are 14 residues in the CDR3. The V gene's germline CDR1 is LNHNV and CDR2 YYDKDF (reference sequence). CDR3 in amino acids: CATSRDRLYYGYTF. CDR3 in DNA: TGTGCCACCAGCAGAGATAGACTGTACTATGGCTACACCTTC.

The CDR3 sequence is CASSLDRAYGYTF. The CDR3 coding sequence is TGTGCCAGCAGTTTAGACAGAGCCTATGGCTACACCTTC. J is TRBJ1-2 and V is TRBV28, with D tentatively TRBD1 (5 bases). In germline, CDR1 is MDHEN, CDR2 SYDVKM. There are 13 residues in the CDR3. The V end lost 2 bases, the J end lost 4 bases, and 8 bases lay between the germline ends.

The chain uses TRBV4-3 and TRBJ2-5; 8 bases are a match to TRBD2. The CDR3 extends over 15 amino acids. The germline V gene encodes CDR1 LGHNA and CDR2 YSLEER. V shed 4 bases and J 4 bases; nucleotides not matched to a gene: 8. The CDR3 nucleotides are TGCGCCAGCAGCCGAGCTCGGGGGGGCCGAGAGACCCAGTACTTC. Translated: CASSRARGGRETQYF.

This chain uses TRBV24-1 with TRBJ2-1, with D perhaps matching TRBD2 (6 bases). The CDR3 runs 14 residues. Trimming removed 3 bases from V and 6 bases from J, with 11 bases in between. CDR1 is KGHDR and CDR2 is SFDVKD in the germline V gene. CDR3 sequence reads: CATSDGAGSNEQFF. Here the CDR3 DNA reads TGTGCCACCAGTGATGGGGCGGGGAGCAATGAGCAGTTCTTC.

The V and J genes are TRBV29-1 and TRBJ1-2, with D unresolved. Trimming pared 5 bases from V and 0 bases from J, leaving 7 bases between. CDR1 and CDR2 (germline): SQVTM, ANQGSEA. CDR3 length equals 12 residues. The CDR3 bases are TGCAGCGTTAGACTGACTAACTATGGCTACACCTTC. Translation gives CSVRLTNYGYTF.